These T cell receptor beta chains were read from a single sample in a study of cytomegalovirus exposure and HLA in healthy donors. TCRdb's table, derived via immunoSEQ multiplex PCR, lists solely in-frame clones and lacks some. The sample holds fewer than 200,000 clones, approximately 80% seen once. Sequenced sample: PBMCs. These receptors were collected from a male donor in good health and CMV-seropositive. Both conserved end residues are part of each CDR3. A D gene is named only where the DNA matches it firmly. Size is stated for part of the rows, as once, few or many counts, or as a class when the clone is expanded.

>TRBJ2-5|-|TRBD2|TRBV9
CASSVRGGLLQETQYF
TGTGCCAGCAGCGTCCGGGGGGGACTATTACAAGAGACCCAGTACTTC
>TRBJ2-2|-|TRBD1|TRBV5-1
CASSLGGQGTAGELFF
TGCGCCAGCAGCTTGGGGGGACAGGGGACTGCTGGGGAGCTGTTTTTT
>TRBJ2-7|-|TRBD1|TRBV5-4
CASSSVGQGGYEQYF
TGTGCCAGCAGCTCGGTAGGACAGGGGGGATACGAGCAGTACTTC
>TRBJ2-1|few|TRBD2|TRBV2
CASRGLAGSNEQFF
TGTGCCAGCAGGGGACTAGCGGGGAGCAATGAGCAGTTCTTC
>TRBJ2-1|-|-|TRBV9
CASSLQGNEQFF
TGTGCCAGCAGCCTACAGGGTAATGAGCAGTTCTTC
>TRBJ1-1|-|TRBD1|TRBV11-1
CASSAPGGPAFF
TGTGCCAGCAGCGCCCCAGGGGGGCCAGCTTTCTTT
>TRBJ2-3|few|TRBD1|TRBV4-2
CASSQGETGEKDTQYF
TGTGCCAGCAGCCAAGGTGAGACAGGGGAGAAAGATACGCAGTATTTT
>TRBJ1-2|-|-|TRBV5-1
CASSWDREGGYTF
TGCGCCAGCAGCTGGGACCGGGAGGGTGGCTACACCTTC
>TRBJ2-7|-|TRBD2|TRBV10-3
CAISESTLTSGGYF
TGTGCCATCAGTGAGTCGACTCTAACTAGCGGGGGGTACTTC
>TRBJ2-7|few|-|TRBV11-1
CASSFGSETYEQYF
TGTGCCAGCAGCTTTGGGTCGGAGACCTACGAGCAGTACTTC
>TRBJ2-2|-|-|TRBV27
CASTLGGTPGELFF
TGTGCCAGCACCTTGGGGGGTACACCCGGGGAGCTGTTTTTT
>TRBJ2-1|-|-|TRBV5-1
CASSLNSRTVDNEQFF
TGCGCCAGCAGCTTGAATAGTCGGACAGTGGACAATGAGCAGTTCTTC
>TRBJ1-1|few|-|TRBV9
CASSGGDNTEAFF
TGTGCCAGCAGCGGGGGGGATAACACTGAAGCTTTCTTT
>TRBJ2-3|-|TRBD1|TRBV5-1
CASSLQGAPSDTQYF
TGCGCCAGCAGCTTACAGGGGGCCCCATCAGATACGCAGTATTTT
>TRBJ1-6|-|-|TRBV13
CASSLGSNSPLHF
TGTGCCAGCAGTCTAGGGAGTAATTCACCCCTCCACTTT
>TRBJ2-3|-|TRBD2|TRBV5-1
CASRAGLAENTDTQYF
TGCGCCAGCAGGGCCGGACTAGCGGAGAACACAGATACGCAGTATTTT
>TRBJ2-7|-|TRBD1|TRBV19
CASSLTVDRFYEQYF
TGTGCCAGTAGCCTCACCGTGGACAGGTTCTACGAGCAGTACTTC
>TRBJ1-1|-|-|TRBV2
CASSERQTGTEAFF
TGTGCCAGCAGTGAAAGGCAAACGGGCACTGAAGCTTTCTTT
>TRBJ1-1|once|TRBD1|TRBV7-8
CASSLESTGGARTEAFF
TGTGCCAGCAGCTTAGAGAGTACAGGGGGGGCGCGGACTGAAGCTTTCTTT
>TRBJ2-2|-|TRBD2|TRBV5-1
CASSLQYSSGGITGELFF
TGCGCCAGCAGCCTTCAGTATTCTAGCGGGGGGATCACCGGGGAGCTGTTTTTT
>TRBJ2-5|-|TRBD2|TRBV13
CASSLMAGGETQYF
TGTGCCAGCAGCTTAATGGCGGGGGGAGAGACCCAGTACTTC
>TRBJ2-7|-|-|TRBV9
CASSSRPTPLYEQYF
TGTGCCAGCAGTAGCCGTCCAACTCCCCTCTACGAGCAGTACTTC
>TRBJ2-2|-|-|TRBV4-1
CASSQSQRGRGTGELFF
TGCGCCAGCAGCCAAAGTCAAAGGGGCCGTGGAACCGGGGAGCTGTTTTTT
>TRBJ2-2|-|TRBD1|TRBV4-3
CASSQSGTGDEELFF
TGCGCCAGCAGCCAATCCGGGACAGGGGATGAGGAGCTGTTTTTT
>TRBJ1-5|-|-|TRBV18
CASSRGRGNQPQHF
TGTGCCAGCTCACGTGGGAGGGGCAATCAGCCCCAGCATTTT
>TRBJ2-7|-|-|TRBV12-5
CAPYGGPYEQYF
TGTGCCCCTTACGGGGGTCCCTACGAGCAGTACTTC
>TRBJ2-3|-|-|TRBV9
CASSVGVGGHTDTQYF
TGTGCCAGCAGCGTAGGAGTCGGGGGGCATACAGATACGCAGTATTTT
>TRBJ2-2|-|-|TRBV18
CASSPILTGELFF
TGTGCCAGCTCACCTATCCTCACCGGGGAGCTGTTTTTT
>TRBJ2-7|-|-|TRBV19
CASSIGGGYEQYF
TGTGCCAGTAGTATAGGAGGGGGCTACGAGCAGTACTTC
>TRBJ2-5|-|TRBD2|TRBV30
CAWSRQGGETQYF
TGTGCCTGGAGTAGGCAGGGAGGGGAGACCCAGTACTTC
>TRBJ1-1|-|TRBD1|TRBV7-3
CASSLTTRTGEAFF
TGTGCCAGCAGCTTAACGACACGGACAGGGGAAGCTTTCTTT
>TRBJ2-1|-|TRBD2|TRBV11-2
CASSFSGGANEQFF
TGTGCCAGCAGCTTCAGCGGGGGTGCAAATGAGCAGTTCTTC
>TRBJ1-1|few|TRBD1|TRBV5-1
CASSRGQGEEAFF
TGCGCCAGCAGCCGGGGACAGGGAGAAGAAGCTTTCTTT
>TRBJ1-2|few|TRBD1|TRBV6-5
CASSPRTGADGYTF
TGTGCCAGCAGTCCCCGGACAGGGGCTGATGGCTACACCTTC
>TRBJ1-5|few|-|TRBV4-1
CASSQGPWGGQPQHF
TGCGCCAGCAGCCAAGGGCCGTGGGGGGGTCAGCCCCAGCATTTT
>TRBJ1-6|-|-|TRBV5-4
CASSLAGESPLHF
TGTGCCAGCAGCTTGGCAGGGGAATCACCCCTCCACTTT
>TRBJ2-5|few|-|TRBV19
CASSKQEGPQYF
TGTGCCAGTAGTAAACAGGAGGGGCCCCAGTACTTC
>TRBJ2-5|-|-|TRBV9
CASSSPGWETQYF
TGTGCCAGCAGCTCCCCAGGCTGGGAGACCCAGTACTTC
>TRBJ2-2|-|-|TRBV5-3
CARSLRQACSGELFF
TGTGCCAGAAGCTTGCGACAGGCTTGTAGCGGGGAGCTGTTTTTT
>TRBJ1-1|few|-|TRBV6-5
CASSYSSQGWTEAFF
TGTGCCAGCAGTTACTCATCACAGGGATGGACTGAAGCTTTCTTT
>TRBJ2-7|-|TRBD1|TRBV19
CASSGRDRAEQYF
TGTGCCAGTAGTGGTCGGGACAGGGCCGAGCAGTACTTC
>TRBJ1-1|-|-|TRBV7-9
CASSLSSEAFF
TGTGCCAGCAGCTTAAGCTCTGAAGCTTTCTTT
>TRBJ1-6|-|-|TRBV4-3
CASSHVGQQLNSPLHF
TGCGCCAGCAGCCATGTAGGACAGCAGTTGAATTCACCCCTCCACTTT
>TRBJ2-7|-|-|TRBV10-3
CAISEGQGKDEQYF
TGTGCCATCAGTGAGGGGCAGGGGAAGGACGAGCAGTACTTC
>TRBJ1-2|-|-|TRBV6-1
CASSEATEYGYTF
TGTGCCAGCAGTGAAGCGACAGAATATGGCTACACCTTC
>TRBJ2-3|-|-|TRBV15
CATSRDSNRGQYF
TGTGCCACCAGCAGAGATAGTAACCGGGGGCAGTATTTT
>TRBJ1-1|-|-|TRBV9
CASSATRGTEAFF
TGTGCCAGCAGCGCCACTCGGGGCACTGAAGCTTTCTTT